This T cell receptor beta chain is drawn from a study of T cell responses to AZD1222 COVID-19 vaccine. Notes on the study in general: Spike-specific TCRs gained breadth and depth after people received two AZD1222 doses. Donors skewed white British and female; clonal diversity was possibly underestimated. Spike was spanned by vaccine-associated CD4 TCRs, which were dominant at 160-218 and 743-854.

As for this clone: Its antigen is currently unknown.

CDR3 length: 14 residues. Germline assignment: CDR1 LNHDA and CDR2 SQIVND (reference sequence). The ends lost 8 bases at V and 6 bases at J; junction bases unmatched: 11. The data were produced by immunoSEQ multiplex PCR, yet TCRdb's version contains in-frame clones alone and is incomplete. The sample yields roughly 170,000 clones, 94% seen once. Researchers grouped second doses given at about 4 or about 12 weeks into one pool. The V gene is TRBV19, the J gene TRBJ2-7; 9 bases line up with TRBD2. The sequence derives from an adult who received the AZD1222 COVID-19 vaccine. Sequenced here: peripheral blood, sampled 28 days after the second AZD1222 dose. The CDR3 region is CASGWGSGSSEQYF. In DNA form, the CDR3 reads TGTGCCAGTGGCTGGGGTAGCGGGAGCTCCGAGCAGTACTTC.